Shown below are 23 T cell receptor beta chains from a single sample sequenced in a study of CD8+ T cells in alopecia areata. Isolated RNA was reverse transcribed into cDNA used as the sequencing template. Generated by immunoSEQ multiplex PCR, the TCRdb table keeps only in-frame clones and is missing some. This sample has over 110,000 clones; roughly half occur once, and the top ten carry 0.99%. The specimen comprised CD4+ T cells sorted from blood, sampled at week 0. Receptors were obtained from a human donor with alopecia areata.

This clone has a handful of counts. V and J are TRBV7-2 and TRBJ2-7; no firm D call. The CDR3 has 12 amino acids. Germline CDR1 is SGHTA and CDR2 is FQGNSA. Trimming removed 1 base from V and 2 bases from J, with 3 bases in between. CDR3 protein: CASSLGAYEQYF. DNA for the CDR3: TGTGCCAGCAGCTTAGGGGCCTACGAGCAGTACTTC. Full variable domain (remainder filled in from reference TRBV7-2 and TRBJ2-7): GAGVSQSPSNKVTEKGKDVELRCDPISGHTALYWYRQSLGQGLEFLIYFQGNSAPDKSGLPSDRFSAERTGGSVSTLTIQRTQQEDSAVYLCASSLGAYEQYFGPGTRLTVT.

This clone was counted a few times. Written as DNA, the CDR3 is TGTGCCGCCAGCCTGAGGCGTTGGGAAAAACTGTTTTTT. Translated: CAASLRRWEKLFF. The V gene is TRBV30, the J gene TRBJ1-4; D is unclear. The CDR3 sequence is 13 residues long. Germline V gives CDR1 GTSNPN, CDR2 SVGIG (reference sequence). V gave up 8 bases and J gave up 8 bases, with 18 bases separating them.

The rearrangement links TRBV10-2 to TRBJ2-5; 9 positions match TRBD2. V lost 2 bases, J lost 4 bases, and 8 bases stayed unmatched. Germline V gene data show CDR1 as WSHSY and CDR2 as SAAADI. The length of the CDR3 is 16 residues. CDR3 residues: CASSEAGGTSLETQYF. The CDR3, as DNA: TGCGCCAGCAGTGAGGCGGGAGGGACATCCTTAGAGACCCAGTACTTC.

The CDR3 nucleotides read TGTGCCAGCTTCCCACCAGGGGGGGTCGGGTACACTGAAGCTTTCTTT. It translates to CASFPPGGVGYTEAFF. V gene TRBV19 combines with J gene TRBJ1-1, with TRBD1 matching over 7 bases. Looked up from germline, CDR1 is LNHDA and CDR2 is SQIVND (reference sequence). CDR3 length equals 16 residues. V trimming: 9 bases; J trimming: 3 bases; junction bases outside the gene matches: 16.

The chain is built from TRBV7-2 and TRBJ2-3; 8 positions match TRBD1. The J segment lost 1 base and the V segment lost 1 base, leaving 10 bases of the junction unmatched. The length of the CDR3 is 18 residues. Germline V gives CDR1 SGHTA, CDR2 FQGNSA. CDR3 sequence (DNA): TGTGCCAGCAGCTTAGGGGGTGCGACAGGGGTCGGCACAGATACGCAGTATTTT. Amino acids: CASSLGGATGVGTDTQYF.

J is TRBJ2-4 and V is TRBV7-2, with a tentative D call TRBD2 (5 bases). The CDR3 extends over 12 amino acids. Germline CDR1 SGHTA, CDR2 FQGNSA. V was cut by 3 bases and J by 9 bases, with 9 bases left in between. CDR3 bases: TGTGCCAGCAGCTTGGAGGATGGCATTCAGTACTTC. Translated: CASSLEDGIQYF.

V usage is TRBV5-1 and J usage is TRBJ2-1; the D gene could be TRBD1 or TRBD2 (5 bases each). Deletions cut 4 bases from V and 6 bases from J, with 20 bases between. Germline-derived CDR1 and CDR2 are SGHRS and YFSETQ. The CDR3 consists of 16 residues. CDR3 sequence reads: CASSEISGTTINEQFF. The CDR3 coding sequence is TGCGCCAGCAGCGAAATATCCGGGACCACTATCAATGAGCAGTTCTTC.

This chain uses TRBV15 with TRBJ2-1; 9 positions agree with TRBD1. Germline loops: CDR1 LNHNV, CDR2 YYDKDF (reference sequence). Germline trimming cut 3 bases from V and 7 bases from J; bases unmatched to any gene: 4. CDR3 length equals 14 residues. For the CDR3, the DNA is TGTGCCACCAGCAGCGGGGGACAGGGTAATGAGCAGTTCTTC. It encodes CATSSGGQGNEQFF.

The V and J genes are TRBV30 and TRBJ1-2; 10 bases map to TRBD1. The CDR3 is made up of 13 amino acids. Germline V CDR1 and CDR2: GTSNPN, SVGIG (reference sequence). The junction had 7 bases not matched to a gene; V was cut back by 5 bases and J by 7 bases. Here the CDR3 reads CAWGMGQGTGYTF. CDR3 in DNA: TGTGCCTGGGGTATGGGACAGGGGACTGGCTACACCTTC.

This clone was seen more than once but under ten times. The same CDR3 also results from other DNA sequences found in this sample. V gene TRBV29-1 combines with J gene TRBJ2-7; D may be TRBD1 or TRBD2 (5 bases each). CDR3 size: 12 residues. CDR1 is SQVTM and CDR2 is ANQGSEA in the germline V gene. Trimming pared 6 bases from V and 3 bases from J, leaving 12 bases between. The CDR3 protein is CSVGDGIYEQYF. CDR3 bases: TGCAGCGTCGGGGACGGGATCTACGAGCAGTACTTC.

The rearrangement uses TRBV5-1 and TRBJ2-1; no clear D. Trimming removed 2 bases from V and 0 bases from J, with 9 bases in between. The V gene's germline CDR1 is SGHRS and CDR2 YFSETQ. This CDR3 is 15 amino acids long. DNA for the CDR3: TGCGCCAGCAGCTTCAGCGTAGCCTCCTACAATGAGCAGTTCTTC. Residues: CASSFSVASYNEQFF.

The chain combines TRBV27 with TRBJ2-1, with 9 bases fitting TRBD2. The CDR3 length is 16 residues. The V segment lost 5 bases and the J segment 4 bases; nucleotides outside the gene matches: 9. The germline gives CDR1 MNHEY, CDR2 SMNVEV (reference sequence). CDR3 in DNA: TGTGCCAGCAGTAAGCAGGCGGGAGGGGGTTACAATGAGCAGTTCTTC. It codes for CASSKQAGGGYNEQFF.

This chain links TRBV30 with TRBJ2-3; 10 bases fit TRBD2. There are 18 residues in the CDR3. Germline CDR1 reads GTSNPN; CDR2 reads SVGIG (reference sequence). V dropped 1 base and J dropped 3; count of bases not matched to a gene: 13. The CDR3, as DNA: TGTGCCTGGAGTGCAACTTCGTCTAGCGGGAGCGGGACAGATACGCAGTATTTT. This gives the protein CAWSATSSSGSGTDTQYF. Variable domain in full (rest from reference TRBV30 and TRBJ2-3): SQTIHQWPATLVQPVGSPLSLECTVEGTSNPNLYWYRQAAGRGLQLLFYSVGIGQISSEVPQNLSASRPQDRQFILSSKKLLLSDSGFYLCAWSATSSSGSGTDTQYFGPGTRLTVL.

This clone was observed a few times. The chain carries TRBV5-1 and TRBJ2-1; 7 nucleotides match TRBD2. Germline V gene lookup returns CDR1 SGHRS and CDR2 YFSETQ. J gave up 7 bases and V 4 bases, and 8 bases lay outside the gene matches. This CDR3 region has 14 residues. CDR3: CASSPLLAWNEQFF. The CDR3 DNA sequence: TGCGCCAGCAGCCCTCTACTAGCGTGGAATGAGCAGTTCTTC.

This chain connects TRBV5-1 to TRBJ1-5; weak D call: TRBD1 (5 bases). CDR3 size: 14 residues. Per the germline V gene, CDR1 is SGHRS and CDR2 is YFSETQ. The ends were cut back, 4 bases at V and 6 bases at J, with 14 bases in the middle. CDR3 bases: TGCGCCAGCAGCCCCCTAGGGGCAGGTCAGCCCCAGCATTTT. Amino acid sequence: CASSPLGAGQPQHF.

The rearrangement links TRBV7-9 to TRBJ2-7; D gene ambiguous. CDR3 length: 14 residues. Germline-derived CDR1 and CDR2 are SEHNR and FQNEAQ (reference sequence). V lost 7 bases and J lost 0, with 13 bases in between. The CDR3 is CASIKTGASYEQYF. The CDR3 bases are TGTGCCAGCATTAAAACGGGCGCCTCCTACGAGCAGTACTTC.

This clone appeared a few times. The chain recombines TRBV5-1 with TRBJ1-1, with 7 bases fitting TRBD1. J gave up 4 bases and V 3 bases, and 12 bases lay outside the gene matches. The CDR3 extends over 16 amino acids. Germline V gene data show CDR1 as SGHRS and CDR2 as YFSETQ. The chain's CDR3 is CASSSYPGQRSTEAFF. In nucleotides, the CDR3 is TGCGCCAGCAGCTCCTATCCGGGACAGAGGAGCACTGAAGCTTTCTTT. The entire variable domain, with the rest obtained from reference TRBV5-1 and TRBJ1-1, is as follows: KAGVTQTPRYLIKTRGQQVTLSCSPISGHRSVSWYQQTPGQGLQFLFEYFSETQRNKGNFPGRFSGRQFSNSRSEMNVSTLELGDSALYLCASSSYPGQRSTEAFFGQGTRLTVV.

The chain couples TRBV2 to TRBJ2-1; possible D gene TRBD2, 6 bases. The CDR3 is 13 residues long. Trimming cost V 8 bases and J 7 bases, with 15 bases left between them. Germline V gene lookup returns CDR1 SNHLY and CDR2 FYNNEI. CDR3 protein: CASLGRLKNEQFF. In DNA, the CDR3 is TGTGCCAGCCTTGGGAGGCTCAAGAATGAGCAGTTCTTC.

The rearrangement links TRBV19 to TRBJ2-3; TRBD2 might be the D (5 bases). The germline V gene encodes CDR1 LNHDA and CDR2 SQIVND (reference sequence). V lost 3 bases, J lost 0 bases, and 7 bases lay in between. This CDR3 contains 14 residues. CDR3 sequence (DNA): TGTGCCAGTAGTATTGGCGGGAGCACAGATACGCAGTATTTT. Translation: CASSIGGSTDTQYF.

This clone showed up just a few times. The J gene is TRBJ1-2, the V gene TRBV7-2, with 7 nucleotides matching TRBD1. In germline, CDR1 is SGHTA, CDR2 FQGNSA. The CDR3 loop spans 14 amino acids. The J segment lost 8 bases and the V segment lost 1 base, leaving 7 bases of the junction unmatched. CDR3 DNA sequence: TGTGCCAGCAGCTTAGGAGACAGGGACGGGGGCTACACCTTC. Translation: CASSLGDRDGGYTF.

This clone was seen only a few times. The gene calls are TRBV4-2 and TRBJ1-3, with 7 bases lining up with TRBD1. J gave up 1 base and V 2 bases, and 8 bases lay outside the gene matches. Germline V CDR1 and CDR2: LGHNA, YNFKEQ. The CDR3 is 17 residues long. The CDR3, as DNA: TGTGCCAGCAGCCAAAACCCGACAGGGCGATCTGGAAACACCATATATTTT. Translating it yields CASSQNPTGRSGNTIYF.

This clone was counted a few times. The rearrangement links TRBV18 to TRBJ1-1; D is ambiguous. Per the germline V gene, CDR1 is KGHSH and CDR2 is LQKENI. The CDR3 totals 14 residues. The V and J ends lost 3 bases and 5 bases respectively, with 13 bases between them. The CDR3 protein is CASSPNPGWTEAFF. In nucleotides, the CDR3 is TGTGCCAGCTCACCGAATCCGGGATGGACTGAAGCTTTCTTT.

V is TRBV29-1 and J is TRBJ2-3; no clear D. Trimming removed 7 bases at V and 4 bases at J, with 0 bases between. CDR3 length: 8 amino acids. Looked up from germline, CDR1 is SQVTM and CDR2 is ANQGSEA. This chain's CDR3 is CSADTQYF. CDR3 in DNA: TGCAGCGCAGATACGCAGTATTTT.